This passage covers 27 T cell receptor beta chains from one sample sequenced in a study of CD4 T cells in relation to SARS-CoV-2 and coronaviruses. TCRdb keeps only in-frame clones here, not all; method: immunoSEQ multiplex PCR. The table has 30,000 to 45,000 clones, approximately 87% seen once; the top ten hold about a tenth. The material sequenced was memory CD4+ T cells from PBMCs. These receptors were obtained from an adult with COVID-19.

The chain combines TRBV5-4 with TRBJ2-3; 7 nucleotides line up with TRBD2. Germline lookup yields CDR1 SGHNT and CDR2 YYREEE (reference sequence). This CDR3 contains 15 residues. The V segment lost 3 bases and the J segment 1 base; nucleotides outside the gene matches: 5. CDR3: CASSWGGGGTDTQYF. As DNA, the CDR3 is TGTGCCAGCAGCTGGGGGGGAGGGGGCACAGATACGCAGTATTTT.

This sequence joins TRBV3-1 (or the pseudogene TRBV3-2) and TRBJ1-1, with unresolved D. This CDR3 contains 13 residues. The germline V gene encodes CDR1 LGHDT and CDR2 YNNKEL (reference sequence). V was clipped by 4 bases and J by 0 bases, with 6 bases between them. Written as DNA, the CDR3 is TGTGCCAGCAGCCGGGATTTGAACACTGAAGCTTTCTTT. Protein sequence: CASSRDLNTEAFF.

V gene TRBV14 combines with J gene TRBJ2-1; D is unclear. CDR3 length: 16 amino acids. CDR1 is SGHDN, CDR2 FVKESK, per germline. Trimming took off 3 bases at V and 5 bases at J, with 17 bases between the two ends. CDR3 DNA sequence: TGTGCCAGCAGCCACGGTCCCCTCGCTCGTCACAATGAGCAGTTCTTC. Protein sequence: CASSHGPLARHNEQFF. Drawing the rest from reference TRBV14 and TRBJ2-1, the complete variable domain is EAGVTQFPSHSVIEKGQTVTLRCDPISGHDNLYWYRRVMGKEIKFLLHFVKESKQDESGMPNNRFLAERTGGTYSTLKVQPAELEDSGVYFCASSHGPLARHNEQFFGPGTRLTVL.

This chain links TRBV5-1 with TRBJ2-1; D is perhaps TRBD2 (5 bases). V dropped 0 bases and J dropped 9 bases, with 10 bases sitting between them. Germline assignment: CDR1 SGHRS and CDR2 YFSETQ. The CDR3 is made up of 13 amino acids. CDR3 residues: CASSLELAGEQFF. CDR3 in DNA: TGCGCCAGCAGCTTGGAGCTAGCTGGTGAGCAGTTCTTC.

The chain is built from TRBV11-2 and TRBJ2-3, with no clear D. V was cut by 7 bases and J by 2 bases, with 7 bases left in between. Germline V CDR1 and CDR2: SGHAT, FQNNGV. There are 12 residues in the CDR3. The CDR3 DNA follows: TGTGCCAGCACCTCCTACACAGATACGCAGTATTTT. Protein: CASTSYTDTQYF.

This clone was detected only once. The chain is built from TRBV14 and TRBJ1-2; D is unclear. Per the germline V gene, CDR1 is SGHDN and CDR2 is FVKESK. The CDR3 runs 16 residues. V gave up 0 bases and J gave up 2 bases, with 13 bases separating them. Written as DNA, the CDR3 is TGTGCCAGCAGCCAAGACCATAGCAGGTCCAACTATGGCTACACCTTC. It specifies CASSQDHSRSNYGYTF.

This clone has just one count. The chain uses TRBV5-1 and TRBJ1-1; no reliable D call. There are 13 residues in the CDR3. The germline V gene encodes CDR1 SGHRS and CDR2 YFSETQ. Trimming pared 0 bases from V and 2 bases from J, leaving 5 bases between. This CDR3 reads CASSLDSNTEAFF. CDR3 coding DNA: TGCGCCAGCAGCTTGGATTCTAACACTGAAGCTTTCTTT.

V and J are TRBV5-1 and TRBJ1-1; 9 nucleotides agree with TRBD1. Trimming removed 0 bases from V and 3 bases from J; junction bases left unmatched: 6. CDR1 SGHRS and CDR2 YFSETQ come from the germline V gene. The CDR3 has 16 residues. In DNA, the CDR3 is TGCGCCAGCAGCTTGGGCCTACAGGGGGCTGACACTGAAGCTTTCTTT. Its translation: CASSLGLQGADTEAFF. The full variable domain, with the rest looked up from reference TRBV5-1 and TRBJ1-1, is KAGVTQTPRYLIKTRGQQVTLSCSPISGHRSVSWYQQTPGQGLQFLFEYFSETQRNKGNFPGRFSGRQFSNSRSEMNVSTLELGDSALYLCASSLGLQGADTEAFFGQGTRLTVV.

The gene calls are TRBV19 and TRBJ1-4; D call uncertain. Trimming pared 0 bases from V and 4 bases from J, leaving 6 bases between. The germline V gene has CDR1 LNHDA and CDR2 SQIVND (reference sequence). The CDR3 contains 14 residues. The CDR3 loop reads CASSIDSLNEKLFF. DNA of the CDR3: TGTGCCAGTAGTATAGACAGCCTTAATGAAAAACTGTTTTTT.

This clone turned up a few times. This CDR3 reads CATSREWTGKHQPQHF. The CDR3 bases are TGTGCCACCAGCAGAGAATGGACGGGAAAGCATCAGCCCCAGCATTTT. The V and J genes are TRBV15 and TRBJ1-5; no clear D. CDR3 length equals 16 residues. Germline values: CDR1 LNHNV, CDR2 YYDKDF (reference sequence). V lost 0 bases, J lost 5 bases, and 14 bases lay in between.

This clone was observed a handful of times. This chain joins TRBV5-4 and TRBJ1-1; D unresolved. This CDR3 has 13 amino acids. Germline CDR1 reads SGHNT; CDR2 reads YYREEE (reference sequence). V lost 7 bases and J lost 0, with 10 bases in between. CDR3 in amino acids: CASATPMNTEAFF. For the CDR3, the DNA is TGTGCCAGCGCGACACCCATGAACACTGAAGCTTTCTTT.

The chain uses TRBV9 and TRBJ2-1; no clear D gene. This CDR3 region has 15 residues. The germline V gene encodes CDR1 SGDLS and CDR2 YYNGEE. Trimming took 0 bases from V and 7 from J, leaving 14 bases between them. CDR3 nucleotides: TGTGCCAGCAGCGTAGACCCTAATCGACTGAATGAGCAGTTCTTC. Translating gives CASSVDPNRLNEQFF.

The chain uses TRBV5-1 and TRBJ2-3; D unclear. V gave up 5 bases and J gave up 2 bases, with 18 bases separating them. CDR1 and CDR2 from the germline V gene are SGHRS and YFSETQ. This CDR3 has 16 amino acids. The chain's CDR3 is CASRLGAAATTDTQYF. The CDR3 coding sequence is TGCGCCAGCAGGCTCGGTGCGGCCGCTACCACAGATACGCAGTATTTT.

About this clone itself: Other DNA sequences in the same sample also yield this CDR3. This chain joins TRBV5-1 and TRBJ2-3, with 7 bases lining up with TRBD2. The CDR3 is made up of 15 amino acids. CDR1 and CDR2 from the germline V gene are SGHRS and YFSETQ. Trimming took 1 base from V and 2 from J; bases not matched to a gene: 4. The CDR3 DNA is TGCGCCAGCAGCTTGCGGGGGGTACTCACAGATACGCAGTATTTT. Amino acid sequence: CASSLRGVLTDTQYF.

The chain carries TRBV20-1 and TRBJ2-7; no definite D call. Germline-derived CDR1 and CDR2 are DFQATT and SNEGSKA (reference sequence). CDR3 size: 13 residues. V was clipped by 3 bases and J by 0 bases, with 9 bases between them. CDR3 sequence: CSASYTPSYEQYF. CDR3 bases: TGCAGTGCTAGTTATACTCCCTCCTACGAGCAGTACTTC.

The chain carries TRBV11-2 and TRBJ2-2; D possibly corresponds to TRBD1 (6 bases). Trimming stripped 0 bases from V and 2 bases from J, with 13 bases between. The CDR3 totals 17 residues. Germline CDR1 reads SGHAT; CDR2 reads FQNNGV. In nucleotides, the CDR3 is TGTGCCAGCAGCTTAGATGTCGGGACAAAAAACACCGGGGAGCTGTTTTTT. Its protein product is CASSLDVGTKNTGELFF. Full variable domain (missing parts from reference TRBV11-2 and TRBJ2-2): EAGVAQSPRYKIIEKRQSVAFWCNPISGHATLYWYQQILGQGPKLLIQFQNNGVVDDSQLPKDRFSAERLKGVDSTLKIQPAKLEDSAVYLCASSLDVGTKNTGELFFGEGSRLTVL.

This chain joins TRBV10-3 and TRBJ2-2; no reliable D call. V shed 0 bases and J shed 2 bases, with 7 bases lying between them. This CDR3 has 15 amino acids. CDR1 ENHRY and CDR2 SYGVKD come from the germline V gene. CDR3 loop: CAISESGSNTGELFF. CDR3 bases: TGTGCCATCAGTGAGTCGGGCAGCAACACCGGGGAGCTGTTTTTT.

The J gene is TRBJ2-5, the V gene TRBV5-1; 7 bases agree with TRBD2. V lost 4 bases, J lost 5 bases, and 11 bases stayed unmatched. Per the germline V gene, CDR1 is SGHRS and CDR2 is YFSETQ. The CDR3 length is 15 residues. The CDR3 is CASSPGTAGRETQYF. CDR3 DNA: TGCGCCAGCAGCCCCGGGACCGCCGGGAGGGAGACCCAGTACTTC.

V usage is TRBV7-9 and J usage is TRBJ2-4; D might be TRBD1 or TRBD2, each matching 6 bases. V gave up 5 bases and J gave up 1 base, with 15 bases separating them. The CDR3 loop spans 16 amino acids. Germline V gene data show CDR1 as SEHNR and CDR2 as FQNEAQ (reference sequence). CDR3 sequence: CASSEGQGGAKNIQYF. The CDR3 bases are TGTGCCAGCAGCGAGGGACAAGGGGGGGCCAAAAACATTCAGTACTTC.

This clone was counted only a few times. The rearrangement joins TRBV14 to TRBJ1-1, with 7 bases aligning to TRBD1. Germline trimming cut 4 bases from V and 3 bases from J; bases unmatched to any gene: 11. CDR3 length: 16 amino acids. Per germline, CDR1 SGHDN and CDR2 FVKESK. The DNA of the CDR3 is TGTGCCAGCAGCCGGAGACCAGGGGGGAGCTACACTGAAGCTTTCTTT. It encodes CASSRRPGGSYTEAFF.

This chain links TRBV9 with TRBJ2-1; 14 nucleotides align to TRBD2. CDR1 SGDLS and CDR2 YYNGEE come from the germline V gene. The trim removed 2 bases at V and 1 base at J, leaving 8 bases unmatched. This CDR3 spans 19 amino acids. CDR3 sequence: CASSVEGLAGAQSYNEQFF. The CDR3 DNA follows: TGTGCCAGCAGCGTCGAGGGACTAGCGGGGGCCCAATCCTACAATGAGCAGTTCTTC.

The chain joins TRBV7-8 to TRBJ2-7; D is uncertain. V was clipped by 0 bases and J by 2 bases, with 8 bases between them. The CDR3 is 14 residues long. Germline loops: CDR1 SGHVS, CDR2 FQNEAQ. DNA of the CDR3: TGTGCCAGCAGCTTAGCTTCACAAACCTACGAGCAGTACTTC. Translation gives CASSLASQTYEQYF.

CDR3 coding DNA: TGTGCCAGCTCACCACCGGGACAGGGGCGTGAGACCCAGTACTTC. It yields the protein CASSPPGQGRETQYF. This chain connects TRBV18 to TRBJ2-5; 10 bases are shared with TRBD1. Germline V gives CDR1 KGHSH, CDR2 LQKENI. Trimming removed 0 bases from V and 5 bases from J; junction bases left unmatched: 3. The CDR3 contains 15 residues.

This sequence joins TRBV2 and TRBJ2-7; D call uncertain. The CDR3 has 12 amino acids. Between the trimmed V and J ends, which lost 6 bases and 4 bases, there was a span of 10 bases. Germline V gives CDR1 SNHLY, CDR2 FYNNEI. DNA for the CDR3: TGTGCCAGCAGGCAAACGTTATACGAGCAGTACTTC. This encodes CASRQTLYEQYF.

This clone was recorded only once. The rearrangement links TRBV20-1 to TRBJ2-5; D gene ambiguous. The CDR3 sequence is 11 residues long. V lost 2 bases to trimming and J lost 4 bases, with 5 bases between them. In germline, CDR1 is DFQATT, CDR2 SNEGSKA (reference sequence). Here the CDR3 reads CSARKAETQYF. For the CDR3, the DNA is TGCAGTGCTAGAAAGGCAGAGACCCAGTACTTC.

The chain combines TRBV28 with TRBJ1-3; weak D call: TRBD1 (5 bases). This CDR3 has 15 residues. V was trimmed by 4 bases and J by 0 bases, leaving 10 bases between them. Germline V lookup: CDR1 MDHEN, CDR2 SYDVKM. CDR3 sequence reads: CASSSGQLSGNTIYF. In DNA, the CDR3 is TGTGCCAGCAGTTCCGGACAACTCTCTGGAAACACCATATATTTT.

This clone came up a few times. The chain links TRBV7-2 to TRBJ1-3, with D perhaps matching TRBD1 (6 bases). There are 15 residues in the CDR3. Germline V CDR1 and CDR2: SGHTA, FQGNSA. Between the trimmed V and J ends, which lost 0 bases and 4 bases, there was a span of 10 bases. CDR3 nucleotides: TGTGCCAGCAGCTTAGCGGGGGCAGGCGGAAACACCATATATTTT. Translation gives CASSLAGAGGNTIYF.